The present entry profiles one T cell receptor (beta chain) with its context. What it binds is not known. Trimming removed 4 bases from V and 2 bases from J, with 17 bases in between. This CDR3 contains 16 residues. Per the germline V gene, CDR1 is SGHAT and CDR2 is FQNNGV. This record belongs to a study of shared clonotypes between healthy human individuals. Study results and limitations: The naive CD4 repertoires of a few donors were compared, and roughly 5% of clonotypes were shared.

Study donors comprised healthy, HIV-negative adults devoid of recent acute infection or vaccination. The deep-level immunoSEQ assay was used. Each sorted subset replicate got 200 ng genomic DNA, approximately 27,000 genomes. Sequencing was performed with immunoSEQ multiplex PCR; in TCRdb, only in-frame clones are kept and a portion is missing. The profile shows about 1.4 million clones, 95% to 97% of them singletons. The sample taken for sequencing was naive CD4+ T cells sorted from blood. Described subset: CD45RA+ positively selected. The TCR was taken from a man aged 30 to 39 in good health. The chain couples TRBV11-2 to TRBJ1-2, with a weak D call TRBD1 (5 bases). Here the CDR3 reads CASSYPGRGTNYGYTF. Written as DNA, the CDR3 is TGTGCCAGCAGCTACCCCGGGAGAGGGACCAACTATGGCTACACCTTC.